The 13 T cell receptor beta chains given below trace back to one sample, sequenced in a study of T cells in Graves' hyperthyroidism and ophthalmopathy. Authors of the study amplified TCR beta CDR3 regions from RNA transcripts. An initial round of RT-PCR targeting the TCR CDR3 relied on the HTBI primer set. MiXCR, applied by TCRdb to the multiplex PCR reads, yields one record per CDR3 protein. The data show about 360,000 distinct CDR3 sequences, about 13% seen once. Sequenced input: blood. The receptors stem from a man aged 30 to 45 with Graves' hyperthyroidism that later progressed to Graves' ophthalmopathy.

Ten or more counts support this clonotype. The CDR3 here is CASSLNGENYGYTF. The DNA for the CDR3 is TGTGCCAGCAGTTTGAATGGGGAAAACTATGGCTACACCTTC. The genes are TRBV28 and TRBJ1-2; no definite D call. V was pared by 3 bases and J by 2 bases, with 10 bases between. The CDR3 loop spans 14 amino acids. Per germline, CDR1 MDHEN and CDR2 SYDVKM.

This clonotype was detected ten times or more. The chain combines TRBV6-5 with TRBJ2-7; 8 nucleotides match TRBD1. V was clipped by 2 bases and J by 3 bases; unmatched bases: 3. This CDR3 region has 14 residues. Germline assignment: CDR1 MNHEY and CDR2 SVGAGI. This CDR3 is CASSYGQGNYEQYF. CDR3 in DNA: TGTGCCAGCAGTTACGGACAGGGTAACTACGAGCAGTACTTC.

About this clonotype itself: Given a much more abundant clone one base away, this may be a read error. The chain uses TRBV18 and TRBJ2-1; no firm D call. The CDR3 covers 15 residues. Germline loops: CDR1 KGHSH, CDR2 LQKENI. CDR3: CASSPQENSCNEQFF. CDR3 nucleotide sequence: TGTGCCAGCTCACCACAGGAGAACTCCTGCAATGAGCAGTTCTTC.

This clonotype occurred many times. This chain uses TRBV5-8 with TRBJ1-4; D uncertain. The CDR3 sequence is 16 residues long. Germline V CDR1 and CDR2: SGHTS, YDEGEE. V shed 3 bases and J shed 7 bases, with 19 bases lying between them. The CDR3 nucleotides are TGTGCCAGCAGCTCGGAACACCAGGCGGGAGGTGAAAAACTGTTTTTT. Protein product: CASSSEHQAGGEKLFF.

This clonotype was detected ten times or more. The chain is built from TRBV5-1 and TRBJ1-1, with a possible D match to TRBD1 (5 bases). The V and J ends lost 4 bases and 1 base respectively, with 14 bases between them. The CDR3 spans 15 residues. CDR1 is SGHRS, CDR2 YFSETQ, per germline. DNA for the CDR3: TGCGCCAGCAGCCCTAACGGGGGACCGAACACTGAAGCTTTCTTT. Translated, it gives CASSPNGGPNTEAFF.

The V and J genes are TRBV20-1 and TRBJ2-2; weak D call: TRBD1 (7 bases). With 3 bases removed from V and 5 bases from J, the gap between germline ends came to 19 bases. The CDR3 runs to 16 residues. Germline CDR1 reads DFQATT; CDR2 reads SNEGSKA (reference sequence). CDR3 in DNA: TGCAGTGCTAGGATCAGGGGGGAAATGGAAACCGGGGAGCTGTTTTTT. Translating it yields CSARIRGEMETGELFF.

This clonotype has a count of ten or more. This chain connects TRBV12-3 or TRBV12-4 to TRBJ2-3, with 15 positions matching TRBD2. J was trimmed by 4 bases and V by 5 bases; bases with no gene match: 10. The CDR3 sequence is 18 residues long. The chain's CDR3 is CASSVSSGTSGGSDTQYF. The CDR3 DNA follows: TGTGCCAGCAGTGTTTCGTCCGGGACTAGCGGGGGGTCAGATACGCAGTATTTT.

V is TRBV20-1 and J is TRBJ1-1, with D hard to call. Per the germline V gene, CDR1 is DFQATT and CDR2 is SNEGSKA (reference sequence). The length of the CDR3 is 14 residues. V was pared by 3 bases and J by 0 bases, with 11 bases between. The chain's CDR3 is CSARSREMNTEAFF. The CDR3 nucleotides read TGCAGTGCTAGGTCGAGGGAGATGAACACTGAAGCTTTCTTT.

This clonotype was seen only a few times. This chain joins TRBV12-5 and TRBJ2-2, with 7 bases lining up with TRBD1. The trim removed 5 bases at V and 9 bases at J, leaving 3 bases unmatched. Germline V gene sequence: CDR1 LGHNT, CDR2 FRNRAP. This CDR3 is built from 12 residues. CDR3 nucleotide sequence: TGTGCTAGTGGTGGGACAGTAAGGGAGCTGTTTTTT. It yields the protein CASGGTVRELFF.

This clonotype was counted ten times or more. The chain recombines TRBV7-9 with TRBJ1-5; 7 nucleotides agree with TRBD1. CDR1 is SEHNR and CDR2 is FQNEAQ in the germline V gene (reference sequence). The CDR3 has 14 residues. V lost 5 bases, J lost 5 bases, and 6 bases stayed unmatched. The CDR3 protein is CASSQTGYDQPQHF. CDR3 DNA: TGTGCCAGCAGCCAGACAGGGTACGATCAGCCCCAGCATTTT. Drawing the rest from reference TRBV7-9 and TRBJ1-5, the complete variable domain is DTGVSQNPRHKITKRGQNVTFRCDPISEHNRLYWYRQTLGQGPEFLTYFQNEAQLEKSRLLSDRFSAERPKGSFSTLEIQRTEQGDSAMYLCASSQTGYDQPQHFGDGTRLSIL.

To note about this clonotype: This could be a read error, since a much larger clone is one nucleotide away. The J gene is TRBJ2-1, the V gene TRBV7-2; TRBD1 matches at 9 bases. Germline V gene lookup returns CDR1 SGHTA and CDR2 FQGNSA. With V trimmed by 4 bases and J by 2 bases, 3 bases remained unmatched. The CDR3 runs to 15 residues. CDR3 sequence: CASSSGTGTYNEQFF. The CDR3, as DNA: TGTGCCAGCAGCTCCGGGACAGGGACCTACAATGAGCAGTTCTTC.

This clonotype appeared many times. The chain combines TRBV12-3 or TRBV12-4 with TRBJ2-1; the match to TRBD2 covers 7 bases. The junction had 8 bases not matched to a gene; V was cut back by 7 bases and J by 2 bases. CDR3 length equals 15 residues. The CDR3 protein is CASTGLGLTYNEQFF. As DNA, the CDR3 is TGTGCCAGCACCGGACTAGGCCTGACCTACAATGAGCAGTTCTTC.

This clonotype was observed many times. At one end, the junction sequence differs from germline, possibly due to a read error. V usage is TRBV28 and J usage is TRBJ1-2; 8 nucleotides align to TRBD1. Germline loops: CDR1 MDHEN, CDR2 SYDVKM. There are 14 residues in the CDR3. Here the CDR3 reads CTSSFKGQGGGYTF. CDR3 nucleotides: TGTACCAGCAGTTTCAAAGGACAGGGTGGGGGCTACACCTTC.